This is a list of T cell receptor beta chains from one sample in a study of control samples from healthy donors and cancer patients. Repertoires were generated with immunoSEQ multiplex PCR, while TCRdb's copy carries only in-frame clones and drops some. The table lists 150,000 to 200,000 clones, around 90% of them singletons. Sequencing was performed on blood. All receptors derive from a man aged 25 to 45 in good health. The CDR3 runs from the conserved cysteine through the conserved F or W. D genes are given only for firm matches. For some rows the clone size is stated as once, few or many, or as a class when expanded; others skip it.

abundance: -
d_gene: TRBD2
v_gene: TRBV10-3
j_gene: TRBJ2-3
CDR3nt: TGTGCCATCACCAAGACTAGCGGCACAGATACGCAGTATTTT
CDR3aa: CAITKTSGTDTQYF

abundance: -
d_gene: TRBD2
v_gene: TRBV12-5
j_gene: TRBJ2-7
CDR3nt: TGTGCTAGTGGTTTGGTACTAAGCGGGGGCACCTACGAGCAGTACTTC
CDR3aa: CASGLVLSGGTYEQYF

abundance: -
d_gene: -
v_gene: TRBV6-4
j_gene: TRBJ2-3
CDR3nt: TGTGCCAGCCGACCGGGATCAGATACGCAGTATTTT
CDR3aa: CASRPGSDTQYF

abundance: few
d_gene: TRBD1
v_gene: TRBV5-1
j_gene: TRBJ2-2
CDR3nt: TGCGCCAGCAGCCCGGAGACAGGGGACTTCACCGGGGAGCTGTTTTTT
CDR3aa: CASSPETGDFTGELFF

abundance: -
d_gene: -
v_gene: TRBV5-1
j_gene: TRBJ1-4
CDR3nt: TGCGCCAGCAGCTTGGTGTCAGGGGTTGAAAAACTGTTTTTT
CDR3aa: CASSLVSGVEKLFF

abundance: -
d_gene: TRBD1
v_gene: TRBV16
j_gene: TRBJ2-7
CDR3nt: TGTGCCAGCAGCCAAACTTGGACAGGGGGCCACGAGCAGTACTTC
CDR3aa: CASSQTWTGGHEQYF

abundance: -
d_gene: -
v_gene: TRBV10-3
j_gene: TRBJ1-6
CDR3nt: TGTGCCATCAGCGGGGACAAGGGAGGGCCTATACGTAATTCACCCCTCCACTTT
CDR3aa: CAISGDKGGPIRNSPLHF

abundance: few
d_gene: -
v_gene: TRBV27
j_gene: TRBJ1-5
CDR3nt: TGTGCCAGCAGTTTCCGGCAGGGGAGTCAGCCCCAGCATTTT
CDR3aa: CASSFRQGSQPQHF

abundance: -
d_gene: TRBD1
v_gene: TRBV28
j_gene: TRBJ1-2
CDR3nt: TGTGCCAGCAGTATCACTACAGGGGGCCTCGGCTACACCTTC
CDR3aa: CASSITTGGLGYTF

abundance: -
d_gene: -
v_gene: TRBV5-6
j_gene: TRBJ2-1
CDR3nt: TGTGCCAGCAGCATCACTTCCGCTGAGCAGTTCTTC
CDR3aa: CASSITSAEQFF

abundance: -
d_gene: -
v_gene: TRBV4-3
j_gene: TRBJ1-4
CDR3nt: TGCGCCAGCAGCCAAGATGCAGGGCGGGAAAAACTGTTTTTT
CDR3aa: CASSQDAGREKLFF

abundance: -
d_gene: TRBD1
v_gene: TRBV28
j_gene: TRBJ1-2
CDR3nt: TGTGCCAGCAGTTTAAGAATGGACAGGGGGCGTCTCGGCTACACCTTC
CDR3aa: CASSLRMDRGRLGYTF

abundance: -
d_gene: -
v_gene: TRBV4-3
j_gene: TRBJ1-2
CDR3nt: TGCGCCAGCAGCCCCTCGACAGACTATGGCTACACCTTC
CDR3aa: CASSPSTDYGYTF

abundance: -
d_gene: -
v_gene: TRBV27
j_gene: TRBJ1-1
CDR3nt: TGTGCCAGCAGGACGTTAACGAACACTGAAGCTTTCTTT
CDR3aa: CASRTLTNTEAFF

abundance: -
d_gene: -
v_gene: TRBV19
j_gene: TRBJ2-1
CDR3nt: TGTGCCAGTAGCAGTACGAGCTCCTACAATGAGCAGTTCTTC
CDR3aa: CASSSTSSYNEQFF